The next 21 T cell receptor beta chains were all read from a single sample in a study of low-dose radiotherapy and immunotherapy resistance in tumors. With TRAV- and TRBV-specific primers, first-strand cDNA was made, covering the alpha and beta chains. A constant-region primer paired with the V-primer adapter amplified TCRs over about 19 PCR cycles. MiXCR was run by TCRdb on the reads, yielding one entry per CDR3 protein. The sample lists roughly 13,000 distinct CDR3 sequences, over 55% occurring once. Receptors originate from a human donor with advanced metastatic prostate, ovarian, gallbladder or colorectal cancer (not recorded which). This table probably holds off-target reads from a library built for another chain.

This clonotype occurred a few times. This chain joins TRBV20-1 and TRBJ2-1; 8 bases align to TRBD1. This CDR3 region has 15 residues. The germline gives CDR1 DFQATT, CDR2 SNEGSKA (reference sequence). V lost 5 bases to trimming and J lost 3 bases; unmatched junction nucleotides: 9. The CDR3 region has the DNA TGCAGTGCTTTCGACAGGGGCCGCAGCTACAATGAGCAGTTCTTC. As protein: CSAFDRGRSYNEQFF.

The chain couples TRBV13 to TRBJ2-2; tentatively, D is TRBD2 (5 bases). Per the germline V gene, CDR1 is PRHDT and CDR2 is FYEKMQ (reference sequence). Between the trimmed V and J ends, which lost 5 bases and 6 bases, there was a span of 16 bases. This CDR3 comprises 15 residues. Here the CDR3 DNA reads TGTGCCAGCAGCCCCTCCCCGGGAACAGCCGGGGAGCTGTTTTTT. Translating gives CASSPSPGTAGELFF.

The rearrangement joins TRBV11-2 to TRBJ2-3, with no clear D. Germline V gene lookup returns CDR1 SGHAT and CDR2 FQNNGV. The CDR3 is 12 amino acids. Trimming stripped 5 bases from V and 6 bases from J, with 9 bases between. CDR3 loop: CASSLARDTQYF. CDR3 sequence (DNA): TGTGCCAGCAGCCTCGCCAGGGATACGCAGTATTTT. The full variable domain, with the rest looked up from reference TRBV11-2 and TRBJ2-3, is EAGVAQSPRYKIIEKRQSVAFWCNPISGHATLYWYQQILGQGPKLLIQFQNNGVVDDSQLPKDRFSAERLKGVDSTLKIQPAKLEDSAVYLCASSLARDTQYFGPGTRLTVL.

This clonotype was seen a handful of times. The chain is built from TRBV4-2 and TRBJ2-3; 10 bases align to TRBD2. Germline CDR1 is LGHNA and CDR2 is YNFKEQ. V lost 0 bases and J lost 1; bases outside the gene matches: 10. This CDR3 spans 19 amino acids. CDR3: CASSQDSLAGAPGTDTQYF. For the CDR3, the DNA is TGTGCCAGCAGCCAAGATAGTCTAGCGGGAGCGCCCGGCACAGATACGCAGTATTTT.

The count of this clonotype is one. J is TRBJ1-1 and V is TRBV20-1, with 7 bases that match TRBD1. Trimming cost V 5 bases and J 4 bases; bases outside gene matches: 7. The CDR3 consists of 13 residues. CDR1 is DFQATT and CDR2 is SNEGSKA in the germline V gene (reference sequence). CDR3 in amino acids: CSARQGGLTEAFF. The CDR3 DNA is TGCAGTGCTCGACAGGGCGGACTCACTGAAGCTTTCTTT.

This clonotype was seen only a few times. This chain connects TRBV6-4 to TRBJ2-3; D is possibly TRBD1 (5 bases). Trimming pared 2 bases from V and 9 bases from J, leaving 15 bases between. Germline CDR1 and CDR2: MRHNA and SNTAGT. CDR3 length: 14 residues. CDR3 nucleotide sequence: TGTGCCAGCAGTGACGGGCAGGGCTCCGACACGCAGTATTTT. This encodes CASSDGQGSDTQYF.

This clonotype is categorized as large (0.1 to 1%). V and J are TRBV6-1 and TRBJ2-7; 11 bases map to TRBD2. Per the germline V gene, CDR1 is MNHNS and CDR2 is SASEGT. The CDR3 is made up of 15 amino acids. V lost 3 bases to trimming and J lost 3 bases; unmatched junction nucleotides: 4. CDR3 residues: CASSEDGTSGYEQYF. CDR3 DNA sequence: TGTGCCAGCAGTGAGGACGGGACTAGCGGCTACGAGCAGTACTTC.

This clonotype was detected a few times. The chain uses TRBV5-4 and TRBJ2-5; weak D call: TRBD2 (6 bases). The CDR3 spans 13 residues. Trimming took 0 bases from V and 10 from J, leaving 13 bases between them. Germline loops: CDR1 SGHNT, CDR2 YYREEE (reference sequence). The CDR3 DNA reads TGTGCCAGCAGCTTGGCGGGCGGGGATGGCCAGTACTTC. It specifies CASSLAGGDGQYF.

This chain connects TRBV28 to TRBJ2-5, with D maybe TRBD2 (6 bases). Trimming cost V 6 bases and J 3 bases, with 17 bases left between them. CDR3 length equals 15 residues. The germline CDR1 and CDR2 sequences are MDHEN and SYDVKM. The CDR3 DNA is TGTGCCAGCAGCCGGGCCGGGACTGGTAAAGAGACCCAGTACTTC. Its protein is CASSRAGTGKETQYF.

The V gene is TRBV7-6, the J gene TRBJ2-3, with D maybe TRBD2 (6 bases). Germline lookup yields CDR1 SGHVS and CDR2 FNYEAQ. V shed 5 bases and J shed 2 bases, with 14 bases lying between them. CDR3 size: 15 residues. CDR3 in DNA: TGTGCCAGCAGCACGGGACTCCTCCCCACAGATACGCAGTATTTT. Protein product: CASSTGLLPTDTQYF. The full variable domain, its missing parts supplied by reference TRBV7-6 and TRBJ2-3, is GAGVSQSPRYKVTKRGQDVALRCDPISGHVSLYWYRQALGQGPEFLTYFNYEAQQDKSGLPNDRFSAERPEGSISTLTIQRTEQRDSAMYRCASSTGLLPTDTQYFGPGTRLTVL.

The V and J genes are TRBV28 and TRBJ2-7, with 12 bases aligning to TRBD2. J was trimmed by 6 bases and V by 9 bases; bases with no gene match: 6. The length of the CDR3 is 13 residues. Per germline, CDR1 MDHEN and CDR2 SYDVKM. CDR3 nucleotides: TGTGCCAGTACCGGGACTAGCGGGCGCGAGCAGTACTTC. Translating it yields CASTGTSGREQYF. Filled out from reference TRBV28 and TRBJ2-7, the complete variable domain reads DVKVTQSSRYLVKRTGEKVFLECVQDMDHENMFWYRQDPGLGLRLIYFSYDVKMKEKGDIPEGYSVSREKKERFSLILESASTNQTSMYLCASTGTSGREQYFGPGTRLTVT.

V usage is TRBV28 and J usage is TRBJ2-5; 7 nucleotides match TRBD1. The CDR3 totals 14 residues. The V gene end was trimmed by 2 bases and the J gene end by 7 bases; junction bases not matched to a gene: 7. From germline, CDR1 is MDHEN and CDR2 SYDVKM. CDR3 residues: CASSLVKGAGTQYF. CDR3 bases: TGTGCCAGCAGTTTAGTCAAGGGGGCTGGGACCCAGTACTTC.

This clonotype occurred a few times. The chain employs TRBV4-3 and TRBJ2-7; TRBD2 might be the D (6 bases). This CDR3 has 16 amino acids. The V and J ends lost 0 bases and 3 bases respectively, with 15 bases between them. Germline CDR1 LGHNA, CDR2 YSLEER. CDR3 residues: CASSQDLLSGNYEQYF. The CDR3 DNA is TGCGCCAGCAGCCAAGATCTACTTAGCGGCAACTACGAGCAGTACTTC.

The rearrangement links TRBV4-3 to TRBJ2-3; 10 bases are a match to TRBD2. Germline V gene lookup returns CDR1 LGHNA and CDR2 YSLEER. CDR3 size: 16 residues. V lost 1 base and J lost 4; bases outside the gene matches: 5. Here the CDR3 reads CASSQALGLAADTQYF. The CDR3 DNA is TGCGCCAGCAGCCAAGCTCTAGGACTAGCGGCAGATACGCAGTATTTT.

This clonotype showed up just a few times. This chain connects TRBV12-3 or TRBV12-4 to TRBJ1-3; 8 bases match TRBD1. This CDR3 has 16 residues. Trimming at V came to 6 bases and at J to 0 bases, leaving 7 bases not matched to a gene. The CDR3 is CASSRDRGSSGNTIYF. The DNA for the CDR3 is TGTGCCAGCAGCCGTGACAGGGGAAGCTCTGGAAACACCATATATTTT.

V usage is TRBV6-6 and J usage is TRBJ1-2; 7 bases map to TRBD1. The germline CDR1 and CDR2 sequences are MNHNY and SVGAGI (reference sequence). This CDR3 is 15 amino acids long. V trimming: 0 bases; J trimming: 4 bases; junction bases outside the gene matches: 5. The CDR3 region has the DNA TGTGCCAGCAGTTACTCGAGGCAGGGGGGCTATGGCTACACCTTC. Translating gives CASSYSRQGGYGYTF.

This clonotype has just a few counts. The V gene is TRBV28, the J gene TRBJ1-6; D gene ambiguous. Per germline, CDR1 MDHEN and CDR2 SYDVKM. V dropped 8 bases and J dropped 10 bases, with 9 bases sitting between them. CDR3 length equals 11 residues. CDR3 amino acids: CASSNVSPLHF. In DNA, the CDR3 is TGTGCCAGCTCGAATGTCTCACCCCTCCACTTT.

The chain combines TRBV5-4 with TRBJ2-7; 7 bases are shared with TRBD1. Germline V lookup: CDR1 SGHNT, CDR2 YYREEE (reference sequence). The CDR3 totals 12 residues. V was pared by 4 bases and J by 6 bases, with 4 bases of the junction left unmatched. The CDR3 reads CASSSTGAEQYF. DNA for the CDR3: TGTGCCAGCAGCAGTACAGGGGCCGAGCAGTACTTC.

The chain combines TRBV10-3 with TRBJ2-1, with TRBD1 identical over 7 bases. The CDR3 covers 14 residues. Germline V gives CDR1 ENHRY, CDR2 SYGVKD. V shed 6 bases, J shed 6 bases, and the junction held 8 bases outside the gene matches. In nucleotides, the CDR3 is TGTGCCATCAGGACAGGGCAAGTAGCCAATGAGCAGTTCTTC. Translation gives CAIRTGQVANEQFF.

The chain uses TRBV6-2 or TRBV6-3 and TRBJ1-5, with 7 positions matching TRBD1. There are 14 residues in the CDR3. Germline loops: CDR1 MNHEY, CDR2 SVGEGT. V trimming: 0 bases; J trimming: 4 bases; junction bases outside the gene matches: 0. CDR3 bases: TGTGCCAGCAGTTACTCGGGACAGAATCAGCCCCAGCATTTT. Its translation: CASSYSGQNQPQHF.

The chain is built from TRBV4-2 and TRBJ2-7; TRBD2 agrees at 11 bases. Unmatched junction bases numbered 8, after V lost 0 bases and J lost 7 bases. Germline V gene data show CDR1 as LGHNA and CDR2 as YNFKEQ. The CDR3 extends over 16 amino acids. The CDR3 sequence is CASSQDITSGSREQYF. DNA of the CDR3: TGTGCCAGCAGCCAAGATATTACTAGCGGGAGTCGTGAGCAGTACTTC.